This passage covers 25 T cell receptor beta chains from one sample sequenced in a study of blood T cell repertoires in COVID-19. Data came from immunoSEQ multiplex PCR; TCRdb stores just in-frame clones and leaves some out. The sample lists some 220,000 clones, roughly 80% seen once, with roughly 2.3% in the top ten. The sample consisted of peripheral blood. The receptors here all came from a woman in her fifties or sixties with acute or convalescent COVID-19.

This chain joins TRBV7-2 and TRBJ2-1; 9 positions match TRBD2. The CDR3 has 17 residues. CDR1 and CDR2 (germline): SGHTA, FQGNSA. With 1 base clipped from V and 8 bases from J, the junction kept 12 bases outside the gene matches. The chain's CDR3 is CASSLVGGGANGDEQFF. The DNA of the CDR3 is TGTGCCAGCAGCTTAGTGGGCGGGGGGGCCAATGGCGATGAGCAGTTCTTC.

The V and J genes are TRBV2 and TRBJ2-7; D call uncertain. Germline CDR1 SNHLY, CDR2 FYNNEI. The CDR3 has 15 amino acids. Trimming left V 6 bases short and J 4 bases short, with 19 bases between. The CDR3 spells CASSTEQLPRYEQYF. CDR3 coding DNA: TGTGCCAGCAGCACCGAACAATTACCTAGGTACGAGCAGTACTTC. The full variable domain, rest sourced from reference TRBV2 and TRBJ2-7, is EPEVTQTPSHQVTQMGQEVILRCVPISNHLYFYWYRQILGQKVEFLVSFYNNEISEKSEIFDDQFSVERPDGSNFTLKIRSTKLEDSAMYFCASSTEQLPRYEQYFGPGTRLTVT.

The chain links TRBV18 to TRBJ2-7; maybe TRBD2 (6 bases). Germline loops: CDR1 KGHSH, CDR2 LQKENI. This CDR3 is built from 13 residues. V was cut by 5 bases and J by 4 bases, with 12 bases left in between. CDR3 nucleotides: TGTGCCAGCTCAGATCAGGCGGGGTACGAGCAGTACTTC. It is translated as CASSDQAGYEQYF.

As to this clone: Other DNA sequences within the sample encode an identical CDR3. The chain has TRBV4-2 and TRBJ2-3, with 9 bases fitting TRBD2. Per the germline V gene, CDR1 is LGHNA and CDR2 is YNFKEQ. The trim removed 0 bases at V and 5 bases at J, leaving 3 bases unmatched. The CDR3 runs 15 residues. The CDR3 nucleotides read TGTGCCAGCAGCCAAGAGCGGGGGGGCGTAGATACGCAGTATTTT. Its translation: CASSQERGGVDTQYF.

The CDR3 DNA follows: TGTGCCAGCAGCTTAGCTAGCGGGGGGGCAAACACCGGGGAGCTGTTTTTT. It encodes CASSLASGGANTGELFF. V is TRBV7-8 and J is TRBJ2-2, with TRBD2 matching 11 bases. The junction had 2 bases not matched to a gene; V was cut back by 0 bases and J by 2 bases. CDR1 is SGHVS, CDR2 FQNEAQ, per germline. The CDR3 loop spans 17 amino acids.

This chain links TRBV9 with TRBJ2-2; 7 bases map to TRBD1. CDR1 is SGDLS, CDR2 YYNGEE, per germline. CDR3 length: 15 amino acids. V shed 3 bases and J 2 bases; nucleotides not matched to a gene: 4. CDR3 DNA: TGTGCCAGCAGCGCAGGGGGAGTAAACACCGGGGAGCTGTTTTTT. As protein: CASSAGGVNTGELFF.

V usage is TRBV9 and J usage is TRBJ1-1; 11 bases map to TRBD1. V gave up 0 bases and J gave up 7 bases; unmatched junction bases: 2. The V gene's germline CDR1 is SGDLS and CDR2 YYNGEE. The length of the CDR3 is 14 residues. The chain's CDR3 is CASSVGDRGFEAFF. In DNA, the CDR3 is TGTGCCAGCAGCGTAGGGGACAGGGGGTTTGAAGCTTTCTTT.

This clone is a singleton in its sample. V is TRBV11-2 and J is TRBJ2-5; possibly TRBD2 for D (7 bases). V dropped 2 bases and J dropped 5 bases, with 18 bases sitting between them. The CDR3 extends over 16 amino acids. Germline values: CDR1 SGHAT, CDR2 FQNNGV. The CDR3 region has the DNA TGTGCCAGCAGCTTAATAGGGGGGGGCGCTTCGGAGACCCAGTACTTC. Amino acids: CASSLIGGGASETQYF.

The chain combines TRBV5-6 with TRBJ1-1; D ambiguous. Germline CDR1 and CDR2: SGHDT and YYEEEE. V lost 5 bases and J lost 0, with 11 bases in between. This CDR3 comprises 14 residues. The CDR3 is CASRGSWMNTEAFF. The CDR3 nucleotides are TGTGCCAGCAGGGGCAGTTGGATGAACACTGAAGCTTTCTTT.

The V call is TRBV9, the J call TRBJ1-4, with unresolved D. Trimming took off 0 bases at V and 7 bases at J, with 13 bases between the two ends. The germline gives CDR1 SGDLS, CDR2 YYNGEE. The CDR3 has 15 amino acids. The CDR3 is CASSVGSWLGEKLFF. In nucleotides, the CDR3 is TGTGCCAGCAGCGTAGGGAGTTGGCTGGGTGAAAAACTGTTTTTT.

This clone was seen a handful of times. As DNA, the CDR3 is TGTGCCAGCAGCTCGGCACCCTCGGGACAGGAGGTCTATGGCTACACCTTC. It yields the protein CASSSAPSGQEVYGYTF. The chain recombines TRBV7-9 with TRBJ1-2; TRBD1 matches 8 bases. This CDR3 has 17 amino acids. After removal of 4 bases from V and 4 bases from J, the junction contained 14 bases not matched to a gene. The germline CDR1 and CDR2 sequences are SEHNR and FQNEAQ (reference sequence).

This clone was counted between two and nine times. The chain joins TRBV3-1 (or the pseudogene TRBV3-2) to TRBJ2-1; 7 nucleotides match TRBD1. CDR3 length equals 14 residues. The V and J ends lost 2 bases and 9 bases, in that order; junction bases with no gene match: 7. Germline loops: CDR1 LGHDT, CDR2 YNNKEL (reference sequence). The CDR3 loop reads CASSQRQGTGEQFF. CDR3 nucleotides: TGTGCCAGCAGCCAACGACAGGGAACAGGTGAGCAGTTCTTC.

This clone was recorded only once. This sequence joins TRBV3-1 (or the pseudogene TRBV3-2) and TRBJ2-3; 8 positions agree with TRBD2. This CDR3 is 15 amino acids long. The V segment lost 4 bases and the J segment 1 base; nucleotides outside the gene matches: 4. CDR1 LGHDT and CDR2 YNNKEL come from the germline V gene (reference sequence). CDR3 sequence: CASSPGGARTDTQYF. As DNA, the CDR3 is TGTGCCAGCAGCCCGGGAGGGGCTCGCACAGATACGCAGTATTTT.

The genes are TRBV19 and TRBJ1-4, with D maybe TRBD1 (6 bases). CDR1 LNHDA and CDR2 SQIVND come from the germline V gene (reference sequence). The length of the CDR3 is 15 residues. The ends were cut back, 4 bases at V and 5 bases at J, with 14 bases in the middle. CDR3: CASSSPWTENEKLFF. CDR3 in DNA: TGTGCCAGTAGTAGTCCTTGGACAGAGAATGAAAAACTGTTTTTT.

This clone came up a few times. This sequence joins TRBV7-2 and TRBJ2-7; TRBD2 matches at 10 bases. J gave up 2 bases and V 1 base, and 2 bases lay outside the gene matches. The CDR3 spans 15 residues. Germline V gene data show CDR1 as SGHTA and CDR2 as FQGNSA. The CDR3 nucleotides read TGTGCCAGCAGCTTAGAGCGGGGGGGTCCCTACGAGCAGTACTTC. Protein product: CASSLERGGPYEQYF.

In this sample, this clone turned up a few times. This rearrangement joins TRBV7-9 to TRBJ1-2; 10 nucleotides align to TRBD1. This CDR3 has 16 amino acids. Germline V lookup: CDR1 SEHNR, CDR2 FQNEAQ (reference sequence). V was pared by 3 bases and J by 6 bases, with 10 bases of the junction left unmatched. In DNA, the CDR3 is TGTGCCAGCAGCTTTCCCTGGACAGGGGGGCTTGATGGCTACACCTTC. Translation gives CASSFPWTGGLDGYTF. The complete variable domain, with remaining parts taken from reference TRBV7-9 and TRBJ1-2, reads DTGVSQNPRHKITKRGQNVTFRCDPISEHNRLYWYRQTLGQGPEFLTYFQNEAQLEKSRLLSDRFSAERPKGSFSTLEIQRTEQGDSAMYLCASSFPWTGGLDGYTFGSGTRLTVV.

V usage is TRBV5-1 and J usage is TRBJ2-5, with TRBD1 matching over 9 bases. This CDR3 has 15 amino acids. J gave up 2 bases and V 0 bases, and 2 bases lay outside the gene matches. CDR1 and CDR2 (germline): SGHRS, YFSETQ. CDR3 DNA: TGCGCCAGCAGCTTGGACAGGGGGCCACAAGAGACCCAGTACTTC. It specifies CASSLDRGPQETQYF.

This clone was observed a single time. This chain joins TRBV5-6 and TRBJ1-1; tentatively, D is TRBD1 (6 bases). Germline CDR1 is SGHDT and CDR2 is YYEEEE. The CDR3 runs to 19 residues. The ends were cut back, 1 base at V and 0 bases at J, with 22 bases in the middle. As DNA, the CDR3 is TGTGCCAGCAGCTTGAACAGGGTGGGCCTAACGACCATGAACACTGAAGCTTTCTTT. It specifies CASSLNRVGLTTMNTEAFF.

The gene calls are TRBV7-2 and TRBJ2-1; 14 nucleotides agree with TRBD2. The CDR3 spans 13 residues. After removal of 10 bases from V and 9 bases from J, the junction contained 5 bases not matched to a gene. Germline V gene sequence: CDR1 SGHTA, CDR2 FQGNSA. CDR3 sequence (DNA): TGTGCCACCGGACTAGCGGGGGGAACTGAGCAGTTCTTC. Its translation is CATGLAGGTEQFF.

V gene TRBV30 combines with J gene TRBJ2-3; 9 bases are shared with TRBD2. The CDR3 loop spans 13 amino acids. Germline loops: CDR1 GTSNPN, CDR2 SVGIG (reference sequence). V was pared by 4 bases and J by 2 bases, with 1 base of the junction left unmatched. In DNA, the CDR3 is TGTGCCTGGACTAGCGGGGCCACAGATACGCAGTATTTT. Translating it yields CAWTSGATDTQYF.

This clone came up once. This sample also contains other DNA sequences that code for the same CDR3. The chain joins TRBV5-1 to TRBJ1-1, with 7 bases lining up with TRBD1. Per germline, CDR1 SGHRS and CDR2 YFSETQ. J lost 3 bases, V lost 2 bases, and 1 base had no gene match. The CDR3 loop spans 13 amino acids. The CDR3: CASSFQGDTEAFF. Written as DNA, the CDR3 is TGCGCCAGCAGCTTCCAGGGGGACACTGAAGCTTTCTTT.

The chain carries TRBV2 and TRBJ1-5; D possibly corresponds to TRBD1 (6 bases). CDR1 SNHLY and CDR2 FYNNEI come from the germline V gene. The germline V and J ends were trimmed by 6 bases and 0 bases, with 12 bases remaining between them. This CDR3 is 15 amino acids long. This CDR3 is CASRRGGNSNQPQHF. The DNA for the CDR3 is TGTGCCAGCAGGAGAGGGGGAAATAGCAATCAGCCCCAGCATTTT.

This chain links TRBV28 with TRBJ1-3; TRBD1 matches 9 bases. V was pared by 4 bases and J by 3 bases, with 1 base of the junction left unmatched. Germline V gene lookup returns CDR1 MDHEN and CDR2 SYDVKM. This CDR3 has 14 amino acids. In DNA, the CDR3 is TGTGCCAGCAGTTCGACAGGGGGTGGAAACACCATATATTTT. This gives the protein CASSSTGGGNTIYF.

V usage is TRBV2 and J usage is TRBJ1-1; D perhaps matches TRBD1 (6 bases). Trimming took 7 bases from V and 6 from J, leaving 18 bases between them. This CDR3 is built from 14 residues. Germline V gene data show CDR1 as SNHLY and CDR2 as FYNNEI. The CDR3 DNA follows: TGTGCCAGCAACCTATATATGACAGGCCCTGAAGCTTTCTTT. Amino acids: CASNLYMTGPEAFF.

Only a few counts were recorded for this clone. This chain uses TRBV4-1 with TRBJ1-5; 8 nucleotides align to TRBD1. Germline V lookup: CDR1 MGHRA, CDR2 YSYEKL. J was trimmed by 1 base and V by 4 bases; bases with no gene match: 3. The CDR3 sequence is 15 residues long. The CDR3 here is CASSPQGASNQPQHF. CDR3 sequence (DNA): TGCGCCAGCAGCCCGCAGGGGGCAAGCAATCAGCCCCAGCATTTT.